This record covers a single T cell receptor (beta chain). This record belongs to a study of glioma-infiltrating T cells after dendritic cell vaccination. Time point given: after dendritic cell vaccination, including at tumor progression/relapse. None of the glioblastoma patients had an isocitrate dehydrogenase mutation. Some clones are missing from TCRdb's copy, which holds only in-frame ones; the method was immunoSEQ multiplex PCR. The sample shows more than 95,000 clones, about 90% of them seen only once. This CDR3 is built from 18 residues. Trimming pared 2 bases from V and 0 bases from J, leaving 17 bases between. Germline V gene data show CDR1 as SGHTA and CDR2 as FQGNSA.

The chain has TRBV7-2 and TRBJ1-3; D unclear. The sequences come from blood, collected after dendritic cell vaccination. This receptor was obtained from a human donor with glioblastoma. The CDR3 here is CASSLLEFGRSSGNTIYF. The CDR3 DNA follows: TGTGCCAGCAGCTTACTCGAATTTGGCAGAAGCTCTGGAAACACCATATATTTT.